The 9 T cell receptor beta chains below were found in one sample sequenced in a study of cytomegalovirus exposure and HLA in healthy donors. A multiplex PCR was run with 60 Vbeta primers and 13 Jbeta primers. Assay used: immunoSEQ multiplex PCR; TCRdb lists only in-frame clones, some missing. The repertoire includes about 130,000 clones, 70% to 80% of them detected once, and 2.2% sits in the top ten. What was sequenced was PBMCs. The receptors shown here come from a young man in good health and CMV-seronegative.

The rearrangement uses TRBV11-3 and TRBJ2-5; no definite D call. Germline CDR1 is SGHNT and CDR2 is YENEEA. The length of the CDR3 is 13 residues. V lost 5 bases to trimming and J lost 3 bases, with 10 bases between them. The CDR3 spells CASSRIREETQYF. Here the CDR3 DNA reads TGTGCCAGCAGCCGGATCCGGGAAGAGACCCAGTACTTC.

The rearrangement links TRBV9 to TRBJ1-4; 8 bases match TRBD1. Germline V gene data show CDR1 as SGDLS and CDR2 as YYNGEE. V lost 4 bases and J lost 1; bases outside the gene matches: 3. The CDR3 runs to 15 residues. Here the CDR3 DNA reads TGTGCCAGCAGCTTAGACAGGGGAACTAATGAAAAACTGTTTTTT. Its translation: CASSLDRGTNEKLFF.

This clone has only a few counts. The V call is TRBV28, the J call TRBJ1-1; a possible D gene is TRBD1 (5 bases). The CDR3 length is 13 residues. Deletions cut 5 bases from V and 10 bases from J, with 17 bases between. Germline V gene sequence: CDR1 MDHEN, CDR2 SYDVKM. CDR3 residues: CASSPGGGRGAFF. DNA of the CDR3: TGTGCCAGCAGTCCCGGTGGCGGGAGGGGAGCTTTCTTT. Supplemented by reference TRBV28 and TRBJ1-1, the full variable domain reads DVKVTQSSRYLVKRTGEKVFLECVQDMDHENMFWYRQDPGLGLRLIYFSYDVKMKEKGDIPEGYSVSREKKERFSLILESASTNQTSMYLCASSPGGGRGAFFGQGTRLTVV.

V and J are TRBV6-5 and TRBJ2-7, with D tentatively TRBD2 (6 bases). Germline CDR1 MNHEY, CDR2 SVGAGI. The V and J ends lost 8 bases and 7 bases respectively, with 15 bases between them. This CDR3 comprises 12 residues. CDR3 amino acids: CASAGGPREQYF. The CDR3 region has the DNA TGTGCCAGCGCCGGAGGGCCGCGTGAGCAGTACTTC.

This chain uses TRBV19 with TRBJ2-1, with 11 bases identical to TRBD2. The germline CDR1 and CDR2 sequences are LNHDA and SQIVND (reference sequence). The CDR3 sequence is 16 residues long. V lost 7 bases and J lost 4; bases outside the gene matches: 9. The CDR3 coding sequence is TGTGCCAGTATGGCGGAATTAGCGGGAGGGTACAATGAGCAGTTCTTC. Protein: CASMAELAGGYNEQFF. The entire variable domain, with the rest obtained from reference TRBV19 and TRBJ2-1, is as follows: DGGITQSPKYLFRKEGQNVTLSCEQNLNHDAMYWYRQDPGQGLRLIYYSQIVNDFQKGDIAEGYSVSREKKESFPLTVTSAQKNPTAFYLCASMAELAGGYNEQFFGPGTRLTVL.

The chain couples TRBV19 to TRBJ1-4; 7 nucleotides match TRBD1. The length of the CDR3 is 15 residues. Germline V gene sequence: CDR1 LNHDA, CDR2 SQIVND (reference sequence). The J segment lost 0 bases and the V segment lost 6 bases, leaving 4 bases of the junction unmatched. Here the CDR3 DNA reads TGTGCCAGTAGACTTGGGACAGCAACTAATGAAAAACTGTTTTTT. It yields the protein CASRLGTATNEKLFF. Together with reference TRBV19 and TRBJ1-4, the CDR3 gives the full variable domain: DGGITQSPKYLFRKEGQNVTLSCEQNLNHDAMYWYRQDPGQGLRLIYYSQIVNDFQKGDIAEGYSVSREKKESFPLTVTSAQKNPTAFYLCASRLGTATNEKLFFGSGTQLSVL.

This clone has only a few counts. DNA for the CDR3: TGTGCCAGCAGTACACAGGGGTCAGAGGCCACTGAAGCTTTCTTT. Protein sequence: CASSTQGSEATEAFF. V usage is TRBV6-5 and J usage is TRBJ1-1; 7 bases fit TRBD1. The germline CDR1 and CDR2 sequences are MNHEY and SVGAGI. Losses at the gene ends were 5 bases for V and 4 bases for J; bases not matched to a gene: 10. The CDR3 is made up of 15 amino acids.

This clone was seen a single time. The V and J genes are TRBV5-8 and TRBJ2-2; 8 bases align to TRBD2. Losses at the gene ends were 1 base for V and 4 bases for J; bases not matched to a gene: 3. In germline, CDR1 is SGHTS, CDR2 YDEGEE. The CDR3 runs 15 residues. This chain's CDR3 is CASSLYLAGTGELFF. The CDR3 region has the DNA TGTGCCAGCAGCTTGTATCTAGCGGGCACCGGGGAGCTGTTTTTT.

This chain joins TRBV10-2 and TRBJ1-5, with 7 bases matching TRBD1. This CDR3 comprises 14 residues. V shed 6 bases and J 6 bases; nucleotides not matched to a gene: 8. From germline, CDR1 is WSHSY and CDR2 SAAADI. The CDR3 is CASSRRGISQPQHF. The CDR3 DNA follows: TGCGCCAGCAGCCGCAGGGGGATCAGTCAGCCCCAGCATTTT.